This T cell receptor (beta chain) came from a study of control samples from healthy donors and cancer patients. The assay was immunoSEQ multiplex PCR, and TCRdb's table has in-frame clones only and misses some. The sample holds 140,000 or so clones, around 86% seen once. The CDR3 has 13 residues. The V gene end was trimmed by 7 bases and the J gene end by 9 bases; junction bases not matched to a gene: 4. Germline V gene data show CDR1 as LNHDA and CDR2 as SQIVND (reference sequence). This receptor was obtained from a man under 40 in good health. The chain has TRBV19 and TRBJ1-5; 12 nucleotides match TRBD1. The sequenced material came from blood. The CDR3: CASIRDRGLPQHF. The CDR3 region has the DNA TGTGCCAGTATCCGGGACAGGGGGCTGCCCCAGCATTTT.